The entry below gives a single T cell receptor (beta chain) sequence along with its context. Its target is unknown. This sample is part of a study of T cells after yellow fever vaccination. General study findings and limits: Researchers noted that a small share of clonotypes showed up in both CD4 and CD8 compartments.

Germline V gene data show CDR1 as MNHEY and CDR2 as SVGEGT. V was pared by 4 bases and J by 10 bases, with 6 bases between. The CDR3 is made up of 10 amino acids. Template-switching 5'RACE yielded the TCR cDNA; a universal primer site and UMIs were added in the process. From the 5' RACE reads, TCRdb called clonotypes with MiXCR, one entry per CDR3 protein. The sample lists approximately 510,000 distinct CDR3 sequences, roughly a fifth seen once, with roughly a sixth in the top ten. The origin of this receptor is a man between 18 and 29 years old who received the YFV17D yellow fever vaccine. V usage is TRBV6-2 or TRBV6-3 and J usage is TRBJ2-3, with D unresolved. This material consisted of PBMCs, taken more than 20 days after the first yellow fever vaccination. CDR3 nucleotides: TGTGCCAGCAGTTGTACAGCGCAGTATTTT. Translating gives CASSCTAQYF.